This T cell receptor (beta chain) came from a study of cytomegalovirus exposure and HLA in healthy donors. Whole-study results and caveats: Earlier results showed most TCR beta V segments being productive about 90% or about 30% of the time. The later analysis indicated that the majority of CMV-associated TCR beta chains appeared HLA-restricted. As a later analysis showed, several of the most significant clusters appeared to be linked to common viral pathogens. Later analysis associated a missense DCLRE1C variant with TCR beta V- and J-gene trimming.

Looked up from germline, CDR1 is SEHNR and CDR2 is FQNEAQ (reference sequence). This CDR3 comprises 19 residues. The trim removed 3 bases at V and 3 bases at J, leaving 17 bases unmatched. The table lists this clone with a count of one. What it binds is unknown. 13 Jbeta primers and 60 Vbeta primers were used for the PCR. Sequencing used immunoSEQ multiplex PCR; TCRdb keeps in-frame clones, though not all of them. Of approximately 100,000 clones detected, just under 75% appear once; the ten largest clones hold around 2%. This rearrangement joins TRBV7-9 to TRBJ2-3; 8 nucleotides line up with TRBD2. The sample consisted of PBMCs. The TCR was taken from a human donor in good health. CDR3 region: CASSFPGKRGPAATDTQYF. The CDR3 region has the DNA TGTGCCAGCAGCTTCCCCGGCAAGCGGGGGCCCGCCGCGACAGATACGCAGTATTTT.